The clone carrying this TCR beta chain was seen a handful of times. Antigen specificity is unknown. Each CDR3 protein gets one entry after TCRdb re-called the reads with MiXCR. The table records around 900,000 distinct CDR3 sequences, under 40% of them present only once. The data were obtained in a study of T cell repertoires in cytomegalovirus infection. On the study more broadly: Alongside well-studied HLA-B-restricted CMV epitopes, recently identified HLA-C-restricted CMV epitopes were also used. Both CMV infection and a matching HLA type were indicated by public TCR beta signatures.

V trimming: 2 bases; J trimming: 3 bases; junction bases outside the gene matches: 3. The CDR3 has 15 residues. Germline loops: CDR1 MDHEN, CDR2 SYDVKM. Study-wide findings and caveats: Frequencies of public TCR beta families were cumulated, and this identified carriers of CMV plus the relevant HLA. Predominance within the ex vivo response was attributable to HLA-C-restricted CMV-specific TCR beta clonotypes.

The source of this sequence is a human donor in good health (CMV status not recorded). Some clones in this sample may be carry-over from other donors' samples. The chain links TRBV28 to TRBJ2-5, with 10 bases identical to TRBD2. The sequencing used cultured CD8+ T cells from PBMCs, collected from culture after CMV antigen stimulation. CDR3: CASSLMLAGEETQYF. CDR3 in DNA: TGTGCCAGCAGTTTAATGCTAGCGGGGGAAGAGACCCAGTACTTC.